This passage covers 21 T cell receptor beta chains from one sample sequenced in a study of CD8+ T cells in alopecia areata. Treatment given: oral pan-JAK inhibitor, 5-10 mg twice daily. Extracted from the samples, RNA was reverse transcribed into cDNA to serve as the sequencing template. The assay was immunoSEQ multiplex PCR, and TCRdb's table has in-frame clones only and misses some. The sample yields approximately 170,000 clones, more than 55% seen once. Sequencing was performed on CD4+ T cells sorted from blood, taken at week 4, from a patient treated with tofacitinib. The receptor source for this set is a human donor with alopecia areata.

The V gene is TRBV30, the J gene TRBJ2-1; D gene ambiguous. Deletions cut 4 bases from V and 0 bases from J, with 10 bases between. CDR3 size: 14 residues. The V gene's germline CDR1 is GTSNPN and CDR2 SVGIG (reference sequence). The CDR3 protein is CAWKTYDSYNEQFF. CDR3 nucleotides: TGTGCCTGGAAGACGTACGACTCCTACAATGAGCAGTTCTTC.

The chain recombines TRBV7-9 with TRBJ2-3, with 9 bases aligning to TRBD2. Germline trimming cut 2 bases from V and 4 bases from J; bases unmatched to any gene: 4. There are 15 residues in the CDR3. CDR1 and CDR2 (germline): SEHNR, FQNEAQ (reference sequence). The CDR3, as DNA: TGTGCCAGCAGCTTACCGCTAGCGGGATCAGATACGCAGTATTTT. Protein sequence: CASSLPLAGSDTQYF. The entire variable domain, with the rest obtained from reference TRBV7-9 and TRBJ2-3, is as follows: DTGVSQNPRHKITKRGQNVTFRCDPISEHNRLYWYRQTLGQGPEFLTYFQNEAQLEKSRLLSDRFSAERPKGSFSTLEIQRTEQGDSAMYLCASSLPLAGSDTQYFGPGTRLTVL.

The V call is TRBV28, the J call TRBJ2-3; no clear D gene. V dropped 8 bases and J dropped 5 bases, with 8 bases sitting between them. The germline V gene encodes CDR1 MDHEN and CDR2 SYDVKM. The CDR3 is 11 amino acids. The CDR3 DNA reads TGTGCCAGCCGGATCGGAGATACGCAGTATTTT. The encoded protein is CASRIGDTQYF.

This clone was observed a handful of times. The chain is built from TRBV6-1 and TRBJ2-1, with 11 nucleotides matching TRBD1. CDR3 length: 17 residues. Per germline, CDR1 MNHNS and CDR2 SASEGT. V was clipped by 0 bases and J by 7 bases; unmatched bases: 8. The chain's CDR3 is CASSEARDRGARNEQFF. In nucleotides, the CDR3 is TGTGCCAGCAGTGAAGCTCGGGACAGGGGGGCGAGGAATGAGCAGTTCTTC.

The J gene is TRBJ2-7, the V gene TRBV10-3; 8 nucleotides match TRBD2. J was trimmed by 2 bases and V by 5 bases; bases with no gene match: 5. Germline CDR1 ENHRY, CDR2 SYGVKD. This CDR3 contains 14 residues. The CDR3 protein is CAISSGRITYEQYF. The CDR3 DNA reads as TGTGCCATCAGTAGCGGGAGAATTACCTACGAGCAGTACTTC.

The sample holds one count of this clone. As DNA, the CDR3 is TGCAGCGTTGATGGGGGGACAGGATTGAATGAGCAGTTCTTC. Translation: CSVDGGTGLNEQFF. The chain uses TRBV29-1 and TRBJ2-1, with TRBD1 identical over 8 bases. CDR3 length: 14 amino acids. Trimming removed 3 bases from V and 7 bases from J; junction bases left unmatched: 8. Germline V gives CDR1 SQVTM, CDR2 ANQGSEA.

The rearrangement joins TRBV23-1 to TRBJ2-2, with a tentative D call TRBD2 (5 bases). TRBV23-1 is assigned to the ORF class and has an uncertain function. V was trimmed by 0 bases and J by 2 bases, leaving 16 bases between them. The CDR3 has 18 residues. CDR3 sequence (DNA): TGCGCCAGCAGTCAATCGTCGGCAACTAGTTCCAACACCGGGGAGCTGTTTTTT. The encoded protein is CASSQSSATSSNTGELFF.

CDR3 amino acids: CASSSGTTGELFF. CDR3 DNA sequence: TGTGCCAGCAGCTCCGGGACCACCGGGGAGCTGTTTTTT. This sequence joins TRBV25-1 and TRBJ2-2; D may correspond to TRBD1 or TRBD2 (5 bases each). Germline CDR1 and CDR2: MGHDK and SYGVNS. V was cut by 6 bases and J by 4 bases, with 9 bases left in between. This CDR3 is built from 13 residues.

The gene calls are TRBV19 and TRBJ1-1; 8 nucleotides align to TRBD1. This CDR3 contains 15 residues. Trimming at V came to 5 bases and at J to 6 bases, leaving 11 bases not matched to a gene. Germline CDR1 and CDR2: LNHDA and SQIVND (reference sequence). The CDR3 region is CASSADQGAGPEAFF. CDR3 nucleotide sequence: TGTGCCAGTAGTGCCGATCAGGGGGCGGGCCCTGAAGCTTTCTTT.

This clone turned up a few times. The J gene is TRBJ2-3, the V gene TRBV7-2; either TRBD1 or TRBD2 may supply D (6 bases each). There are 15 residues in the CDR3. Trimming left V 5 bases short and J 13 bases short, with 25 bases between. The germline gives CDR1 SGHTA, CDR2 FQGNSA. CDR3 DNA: TGTGCCAGCAGCCGTGATTCGGGGGCCCCCTTGGGGGAGTATTTT. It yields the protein CASSRDSGAPLGEYF.

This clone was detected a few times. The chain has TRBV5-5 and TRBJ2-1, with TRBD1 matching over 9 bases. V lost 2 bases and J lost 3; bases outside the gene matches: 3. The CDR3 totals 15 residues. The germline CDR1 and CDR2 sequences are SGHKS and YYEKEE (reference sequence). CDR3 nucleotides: TGTGCCAGCAGCTTTGAGGACAGGGGCTACAATGAGCAGTTCTTC. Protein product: CASSFEDRGYNEQFF.

In nucleotides, the CDR3 is TGTGCCAGCAGCCCAAGGACTAGCGGACCCTACGAGCAGTACTTC. It is translated as CASSPRTSGPYEQYF. The rearrangement joins TRBV27 to TRBJ2-7, with 10 bases identical to TRBD2. Germline V gene data show CDR1 as MNHEY and CDR2 as SMNVEV (reference sequence). The CDR3 sequence is 15 residues long. Trimming at V came to 6 bases and at J to 2 bases, leaving 7 bases not matched to a gene.

The CDR3: CASSEDWANTGELFF. For the CDR3, the DNA is TGTGCCAGCAGCGAGGACTGGGCGAACACCGGGGAGCTGTTTTTT. This chain connects TRBV9 to TRBJ2-2, with a weak D call TRBD2 (5 bases). Trimming removed 3 bases from V and 0 bases from J, with 9 bases in between. CDR1 is SGDLS, CDR2 YYNGEE, per germline. This CDR3 spans 15 amino acids.

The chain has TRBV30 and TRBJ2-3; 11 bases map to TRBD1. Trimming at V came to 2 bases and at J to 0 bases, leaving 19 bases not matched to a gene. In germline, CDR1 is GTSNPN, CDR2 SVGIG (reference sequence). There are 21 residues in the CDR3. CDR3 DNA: TGTGCCTGGAGTCCATACCGACATCTGGGACAGGGGGTTCCTAGCACAGATACGCAGTATTTT. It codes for CAWSPYRHLGQGVPSTDTQYF.

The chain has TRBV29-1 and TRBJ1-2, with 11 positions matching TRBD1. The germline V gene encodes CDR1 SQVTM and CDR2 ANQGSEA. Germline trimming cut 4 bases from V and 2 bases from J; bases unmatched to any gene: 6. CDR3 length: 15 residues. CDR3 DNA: TGCAGCGTTGTCTTTGGGACAGGGGGGAACTATGGCTACACCTTC. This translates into CSVVFGTGGNYGYTF.

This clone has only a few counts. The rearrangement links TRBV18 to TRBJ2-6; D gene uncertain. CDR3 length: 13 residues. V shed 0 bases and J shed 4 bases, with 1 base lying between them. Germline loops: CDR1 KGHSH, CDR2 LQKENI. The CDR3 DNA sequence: TGTGCCAGCTCACCACCGGGGGCCAACGTCCTGACTTTC. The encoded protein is CASSPPGANVLTF.

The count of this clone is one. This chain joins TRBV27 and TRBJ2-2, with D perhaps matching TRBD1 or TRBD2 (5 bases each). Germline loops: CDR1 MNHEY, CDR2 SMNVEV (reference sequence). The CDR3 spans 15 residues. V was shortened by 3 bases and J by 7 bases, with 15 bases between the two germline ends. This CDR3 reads CASSFGASGVGELFF. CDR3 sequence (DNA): TGTGCCAGCAGTTTCGGGGCTAGTGGGGTCGGGGAGCTGTTTTTT.

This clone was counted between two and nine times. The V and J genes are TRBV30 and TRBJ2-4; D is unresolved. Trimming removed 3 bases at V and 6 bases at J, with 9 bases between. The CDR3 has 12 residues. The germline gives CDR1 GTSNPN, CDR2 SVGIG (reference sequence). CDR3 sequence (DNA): TGTGCCTGGAGCCCTTCCGGAAACATTCAGTACTTC. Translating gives CAWSPSGNIQYF.

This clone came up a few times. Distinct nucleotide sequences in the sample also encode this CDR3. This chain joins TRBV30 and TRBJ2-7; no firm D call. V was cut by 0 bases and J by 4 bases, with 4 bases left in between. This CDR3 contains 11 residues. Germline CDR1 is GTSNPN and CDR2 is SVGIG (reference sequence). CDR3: CAWSVAYEQYF. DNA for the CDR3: TGTGCCTGGAGTGTGGCTTACGAGCAGTACTTC.

The CDR3 bases are TGTGCCAGCAGCCGTTTGGGACTTAATCAGCCCCAGCATTTT. Protein product: CASSRLGLNQPQHF. The chain is built from TRBV7-2 and TRBJ1-5, with D perhaps TRBD1 (5 bases). V was trimmed by 5 bases and J by 4 bases, leaving 12 bases between them. This CDR3 spans 14 amino acids. CDR1 is SGHTA and CDR2 is FQGNSA in the germline V gene.

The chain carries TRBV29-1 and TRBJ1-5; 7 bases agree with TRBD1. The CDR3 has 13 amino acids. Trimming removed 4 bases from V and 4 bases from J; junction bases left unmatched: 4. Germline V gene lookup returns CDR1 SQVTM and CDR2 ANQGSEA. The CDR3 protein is CSVGQGQNQPQHF. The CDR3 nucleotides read TGCAGCGTTGGACAGGGACAGAATCAGCCCCAGCATTTT.